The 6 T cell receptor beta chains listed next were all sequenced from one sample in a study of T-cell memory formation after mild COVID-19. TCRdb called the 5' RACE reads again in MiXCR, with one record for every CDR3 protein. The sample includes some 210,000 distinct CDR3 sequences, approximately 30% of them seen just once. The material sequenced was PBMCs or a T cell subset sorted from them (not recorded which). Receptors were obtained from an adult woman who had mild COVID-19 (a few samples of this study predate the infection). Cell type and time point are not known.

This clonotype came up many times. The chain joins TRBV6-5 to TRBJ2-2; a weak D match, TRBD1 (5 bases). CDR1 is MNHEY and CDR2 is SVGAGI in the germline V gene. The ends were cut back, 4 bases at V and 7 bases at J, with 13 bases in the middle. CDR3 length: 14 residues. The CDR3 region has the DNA TGTGCCAGCAGTTTCCCCAGGGTTGGCGGGGAGCTGTTTTTT. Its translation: CASSFPRVGGELFF.

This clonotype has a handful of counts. The CDR3 bases are TGCAGTGCTAGAGATCTACTAGCGGGGGCCTACAATGAGCAGTTCTTC. Protein product: CSARDLLAGAYNEQFF. The rearrangement uses TRBV20-1 and TRBJ2-1, with 11 bases fitting TRBD2. CDR1 DFQATT and CDR2 SNEGSKA come from the germline V gene (reference sequence). This CDR3 comprises 16 residues. J was trimmed by 2 bases and V by 0 bases; bases with no gene match: 3.

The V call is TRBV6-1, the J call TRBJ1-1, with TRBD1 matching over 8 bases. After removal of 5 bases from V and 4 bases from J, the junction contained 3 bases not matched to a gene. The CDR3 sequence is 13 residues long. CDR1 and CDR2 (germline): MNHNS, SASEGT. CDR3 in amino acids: CASSQGQGTEAFF. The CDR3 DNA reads TGTGCCAGCAGTCAAGGACAGGGCACTGAAGCTTTCTTT.

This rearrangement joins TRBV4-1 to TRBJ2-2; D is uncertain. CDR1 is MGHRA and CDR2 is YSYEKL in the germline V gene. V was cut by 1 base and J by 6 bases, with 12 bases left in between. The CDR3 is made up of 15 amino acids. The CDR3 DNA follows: TGCGCCAGCAGCCAAGTGACTGGATCCGCCGGGGAGCTGTTTTTT. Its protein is CASSQVTGSAGELFF.

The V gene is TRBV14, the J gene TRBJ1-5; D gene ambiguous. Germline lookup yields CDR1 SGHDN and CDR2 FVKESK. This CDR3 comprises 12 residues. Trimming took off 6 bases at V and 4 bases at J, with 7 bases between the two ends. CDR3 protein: CASREKNQPQHF. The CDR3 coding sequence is TGTGCCAGCAGAGAAAAGAATCAGCCCCAGCATTTT.

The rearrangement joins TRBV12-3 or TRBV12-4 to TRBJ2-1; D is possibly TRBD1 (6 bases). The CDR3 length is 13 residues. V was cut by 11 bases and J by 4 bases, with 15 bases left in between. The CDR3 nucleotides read TGTGCCCAGGGGCAGGGGAGATACAATGAGCAGTTCTTC. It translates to CAQGQGRYNEQFF.